The source of this TCR beta chain is a study of cytomegalovirus exposure and HLA in healthy donors. Study-wide results and limits: In a later analysis, TCR beta V- and J-gene trimming showed a link to a missense DCLRE1C variant. Analyzed later, most CMV-associated TCR beta chains appeared HLA-restricted. Several of the most significant clusters appeared linked to common viral pathogens, based on a later analysis. According to an earlier analysis, most TCR beta V segments yielded productive rearrangements about 90% or about 30% of the time.

Note on this clone: Its antigen is as yet unknown.

Primers included in the PCR were 60 Vbeta and 13 Jbeta primers. Clones were read by immunoSEQ multiplex PCR, and TCRdb kept only the in-frame ones, dropping some. The table records some 180,000 clones, 65% to 85% of them present only once. Sequencing used PBMCs. The sequence was collected from a female donor in good health and CMV-seronegative.

DNA for the CDR3: TGTGCCAGCAGTTTATCAGGGGGGGCAGGGGATGAGCAGTTCTTC. It specifies CASSLSGGAGDEQFF. The chain recombines TRBV27 with TRBJ2-1, with D possibly being TRBD2 (7 bases). In germline, CDR1 is MNHEY, CDR2 SMNVEV (reference sequence). CDR3 size: 15 residues. Trimming shortened V by 0 bases and J by 8 bases, and 14 bases separated the two germline ends.